The 15 T cell receptor beta chains below were found in one sample sequenced in a study of blood T cell repertoires in COVID-19. Here immunoSEQ multiplex PCR was the method, and the copy in TCRdb shows in-frame clones only, minus some. The data hold about 120,000 clones, with 75% to 90% observed a single time. Sequences were obtained from peripheral blood. The receptors were sampled from a young man with acute or convalescent COVID-19.

The rearrangement uses TRBV6-6 and TRBJ2-3; the D gene is possibly TRBD1 (6 bases). Germline V gene lookup returns CDR1 MNHNY and CDR2 SVGAGI (reference sequence). Trimming stripped 0 bases from V and 2 bases from J, with 9 bases between. The CDR3 extends over 15 amino acids. CDR3 region: CASSYSTGATDTQYF. The CDR3 DNA is TGTGCCAGCAGTTACTCGACAGGAGCCACAGATACGCAGTATTTT.

The rearrangement joins TRBV11-2 to TRBJ2-1; D is uncertain. CDR3 length: 12 amino acids. Germline CDR1 and CDR2: SGHAT and FQNNGV. The germline V and J ends were trimmed by 5 bases and 6 bases, with 8 bases remaining between them. For the CDR3, the DNA is TGTGCCAGCAGCCCACAAGTCAATGAGCAGTTCTTC. Protein product: CASSPQVNEQFF.

The V gene is TRBV15, the J gene TRBJ1-2; 12 nucleotides agree with TRBD1. The germline gives CDR1 LNHNV, CDR2 YYDKDF (reference sequence). Germline trimming cut 5 bases from V and 5 bases from J; bases unmatched to any gene: 27. The CDR3 spans 22 residues. Written as DNA, the CDR3 is TGTGCCACCAGCTCCCCCCCGGGACAGGGGGCTAAAAAGCTGGGCGTGGGGTATGGCTACACCTTC. It is translated as CATSSPPGQGAKKLGVGYGYTF.

This clone was seen just once. The chain is built from TRBV6-6 and TRBJ2-7; 12 nucleotides line up with TRBD2. The CDR3 has 14 amino acids. Trimming at V came to 5 bases and at J to 4 bases, leaving 3 bases not matched to a gene. Looked up from germline, CDR1 is MNHNY and CDR2 is SVGAGI (reference sequence). The CDR3 nucleotides are TGTGCCAGCAGTCCCGGGACTAGCGGGTACGAGCAGTACTTC. Translation gives CASSPGTSGYEQYF.

CDR3 coding DNA: TGTGCCAGTAGTAGAGGGGAGGACAGGGTGGGGCCAGATACGCAGTATTTT. Protein: CASSRGEDRVGPDTQYF. V gene TRBV19 combines with J gene TRBJ2-3; the match to TRBD1 covers 8 bases. This CDR3 region has 17 residues. Germline-derived CDR1 and CDR2 are LNHDA and SQIVND (reference sequence). V shed 4 bases, J shed 4 bases, and the junction held 13 bases outside the gene matches.

The V and J genes are TRBV19 and TRBJ1-5; unclear D gene. Between the trimmed V and J ends, which lost 1 base and 10 bases, there was a span of 8 bases. The CDR3 runs to 12 residues. CDR1 and CDR2 from the germline V gene are LNHDA and SQIVND (reference sequence). The CDR3 loop reads CASSIALIPQHF. CDR3 DNA sequence: TGTGCCAGTAGTATAGCACTTATTCCCCAGCATTTT.

The chain combines TRBV10-1 with TRBJ2-1, with D unclear. Germline V gene data show CDR1 as WNHNN and CDR2 as SYGVQD (reference sequence). Deletions cut 5 bases from V and 10 bases from J, with 9 bases between. CDR3 length: 11 residues. CDR3 nucleotide sequence: TGCGCCAGCAGTTCCAGTGCCGAGCAGTTCTTC. Its protein is CASSSSAEQFF.

As DNA, the CDR3 is TGTGCCAGCGGGACTTGGAATGAGCAGTTCTTC. Its protein is CASGTWNEQFF. The genes are TRBV6-5 and TRBJ2-1; D may be TRBD2 (6 bases). The V end was cut by 8 bases, the J end by 7 bases, with 9 bases between. CDR1 and CDR2 from the germline V gene are MNHEY and SVGAGI. The CDR3 loop spans 11 amino acids.

This chain uses TRBV5-4 with TRBJ2-3; 9 positions agree with TRBD2. The CDR3 extends over 15 amino acids. Germline V gene sequence: CDR1 SGHNT, CDR2 YYREEE (reference sequence). V was pared by 5 bases and J by 0 bases, with 4 bases of the junction left unmatched. The CDR3 is CASRSGGLSTDTQYF. The CDR3 coding sequence is TGTGCCAGCAGAAGCGGGGGGCTCAGCACAGATACGCAGTATTTT.

V gene TRBV24-1 combines with J gene TRBJ2-5; the match to TRBD1 covers 9 bases. The CDR3 consists of 14 residues. Germline lookup yields CDR1 KGHDR and CDR2 SFDVKD. The V and J ends lost 4 bases and 4 bases, in that order; junction bases with no gene match: 3. The CDR3 DNA is TGTGCCACCAGTGAAGGGACAGGGCGAGAGACCCAGTACTTC. Protein sequence: CATSEGTGRETQYF.

CDR3 loop: CASIPGGRASNEQFF. CDR3 coding DNA: TGTGCCAGCATTCCCGGAGGGAGGGCCTCCAATGAGCAGTTCTTC. This rearrangement joins TRBV7-8 to TRBJ2-1; 7 positions match TRBD2. The CDR3 covers 15 residues. With 7 bases clipped from V and 6 bases from J, the junction kept 12 bases outside the gene matches. Germline CDR1 is SGHVS and CDR2 is FQNEAQ.

CDR3 amino acids: CAWSWGGRGDTQYF. The CDR3 DNA follows: TGTGCCTGGAGTTGGGGCGGCCGCGGAGATACGCAGTATTTT. The chain couples TRBV30 to TRBJ2-3; perhaps TRBD1 as D (5 bases). The CDR3 length is 14 residues. CDR1 GTSNPN and CDR2 SVGIG come from the germline V gene (reference sequence). V gave up 2 bases and J gave up 5 bases, with 14 bases separating them.

The chain recombines TRBV7-9 with TRBJ2-7; 10 nucleotides match TRBD2. V lost 3 bases to trimming and J lost 0 bases; unmatched junction nucleotides: 5. This CDR3 is built from 16 residues. Germline lookup yields CDR1 SEHNR and CDR2 FQNEAQ (reference sequence). DNA for the CDR3: TGTGCCAGCAGCTTTAGCGGGGGGACGAGCTCCTACGAGCAGTACTTC. Translation: CASSFSGGTSSYEQYF.

The chain has TRBV11-2 and TRBJ1-2; no definite D call. V gave up 5 bases and J gave up 8 bases, with 12 bases separating them. This CDR3 is 12 amino acids long. Germline assignment: CDR1 SGHAT and CDR2 FQNNGV. The CDR3 DNA is TGTGCCAGCAGCCGACCCACCGGGGGCTACACCTTC. Encoded protein: CASSRPTGGYTF.

CDR3 sequence reads: CASSSGQGTYEQYF. The CDR3 region has the DNA TGTGCCAGCAGCTCGGGACAGGGGACCTACGAGCAGTACTTC. The chain has TRBV7-2 and TRBJ2-7, with 10 bases that match TRBD1. Germline CDR1 SGHTA, CDR2 FQGNSA. This CDR3 comprises 14 residues. The trim removed 4 bases at V and 2 bases at J, leaving 2 bases unmatched.